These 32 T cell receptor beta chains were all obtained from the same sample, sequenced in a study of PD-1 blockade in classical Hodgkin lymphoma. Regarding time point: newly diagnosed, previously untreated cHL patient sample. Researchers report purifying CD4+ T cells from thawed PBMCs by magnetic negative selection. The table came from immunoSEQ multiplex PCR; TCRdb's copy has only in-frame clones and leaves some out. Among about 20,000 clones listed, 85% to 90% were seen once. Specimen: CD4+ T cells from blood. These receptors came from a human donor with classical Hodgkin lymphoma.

The CDR3 region has the DNA TGTGCCAGCAGCTTACTTCGCCCTAGCAATCAGCCCCAGCATTTT. This gives the protein CASSLLRPSNQPQHF. The V and J genes are TRBV7-8 and TRBJ1-5; D uncertain. V lost 2 bases and J 0 bases, leaving 8 bases between the germline ends. CDR3 length: 15 residues. Germline CDR1 and CDR2: SGHVS and FQNEAQ.

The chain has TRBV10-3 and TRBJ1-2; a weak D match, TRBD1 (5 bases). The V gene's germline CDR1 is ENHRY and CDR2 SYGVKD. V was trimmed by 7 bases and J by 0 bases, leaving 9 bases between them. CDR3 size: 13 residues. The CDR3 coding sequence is TGTGCCATCACCGACAGCCCTAACTATGGCTACACCTTC. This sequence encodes CAITDSPNYGYTF.

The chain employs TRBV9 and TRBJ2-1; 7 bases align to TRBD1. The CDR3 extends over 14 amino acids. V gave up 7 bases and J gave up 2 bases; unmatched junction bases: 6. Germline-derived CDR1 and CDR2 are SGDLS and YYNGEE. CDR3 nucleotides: TGTGCCAGCGCGATGGGGACAGCCTACAATGAGCAGTTCTTC. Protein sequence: CASAMGTAYNEQFF. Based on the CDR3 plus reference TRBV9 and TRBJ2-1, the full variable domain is DSGVTQTPKHLITATGQRVTLRCSPRSGDLSVYWYQQSLDQGLQFLIQYYNGEERAKGNILERFSAQQFPDLHSELNLSSLELGDSALYFCASAMGTAYNEQFFGPGTRLTVL.

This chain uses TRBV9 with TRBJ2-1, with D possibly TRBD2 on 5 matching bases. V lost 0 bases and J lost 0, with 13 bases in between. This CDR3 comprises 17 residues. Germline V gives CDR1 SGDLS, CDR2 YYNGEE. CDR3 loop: CASSVGSQRFSYNEQFF. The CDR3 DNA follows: TGTGCCAGCAGCGTAGGCTCCCAGCGGTTCTCCTACAATGAGCAGTTCTTC.

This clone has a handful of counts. The CDR3 DNA sequence: TGTGCCAGCAGCTTAGGCGGGAGTACCCACGAGCAGTACTTC. Protein product: CASSLGGSTHEQYF. This chain uses TRBV7-2 with TRBJ2-7; 7 nucleotides agree with TRBD2. The CDR3 consists of 14 residues. In germline, CDR1 is SGHTA, CDR2 FQGNSA. J lost 5 bases, V lost 1 base, and 5 bases had no gene match. The full variable domain, rest sourced from reference TRBV7-2 and TRBJ2-7, is GAGVSQSPSNKVTEKGKDVELRCDPISGHTALYWYRQSLGQGLEFLIYFQGNSAPDKSGLPSDRFSAERTGGSVSTLTIQRTQQEDSAVYLCASSLGGSTHEQYFGPGTRLTVT.

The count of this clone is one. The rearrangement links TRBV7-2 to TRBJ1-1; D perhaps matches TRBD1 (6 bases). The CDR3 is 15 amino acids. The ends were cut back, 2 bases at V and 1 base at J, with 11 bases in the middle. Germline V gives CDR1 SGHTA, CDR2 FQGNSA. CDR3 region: CASSLSPGANTEAFF. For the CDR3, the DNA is TGTGCCAGCAGCTTAAGTCCGGGGGCGAACACTGAAGCTTTCTTT.

The CDR3 spells CASSSVNGGFF. CDR3 in DNA: TGTGCCAGCAGCTCCGTCAACGGGGGTTTCTTT. This rearrangement joins TRBV7-9 to TRBJ1-1, with a possible D match to TRBD1 (5 bases). Germline CDR1 SEHNR, CDR2 FQNEAQ (reference sequence). V was clipped by 4 bases and J by 13 bases, with 13 bases between them. This CDR3 is built from 11 residues.

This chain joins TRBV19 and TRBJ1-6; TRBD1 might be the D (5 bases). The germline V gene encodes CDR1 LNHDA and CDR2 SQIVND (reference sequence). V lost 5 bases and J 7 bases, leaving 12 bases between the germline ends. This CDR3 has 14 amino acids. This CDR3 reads CASSPGRENSPLHF. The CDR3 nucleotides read TGTGCCAGTAGTCCGGGACGGGAAAATTCACCCCTCCACTTT.

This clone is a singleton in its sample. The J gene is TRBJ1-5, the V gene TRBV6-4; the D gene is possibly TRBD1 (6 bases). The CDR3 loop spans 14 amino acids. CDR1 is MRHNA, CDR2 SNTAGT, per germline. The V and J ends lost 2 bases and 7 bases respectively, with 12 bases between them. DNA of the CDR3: TGTGCCAGCAGTGACCGGGCGGGGGGCCAGCCCCAGCATTTT. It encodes CASSDRAGGQPQHF.

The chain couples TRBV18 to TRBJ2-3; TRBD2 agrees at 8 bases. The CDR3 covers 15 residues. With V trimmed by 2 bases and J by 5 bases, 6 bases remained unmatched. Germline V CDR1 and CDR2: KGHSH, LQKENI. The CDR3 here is CASSPLAGLIDTQYF. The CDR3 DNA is TGTGCCAGCTCACCATTAGCGGGGCTGATAGATACGCAGTATTTT.

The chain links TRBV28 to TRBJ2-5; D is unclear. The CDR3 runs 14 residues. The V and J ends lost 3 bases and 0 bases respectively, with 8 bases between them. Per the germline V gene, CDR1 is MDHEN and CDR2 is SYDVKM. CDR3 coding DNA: TGTGCCAGCAGTTTGGGGATGAACCAAGAGACCCAGTACTTC. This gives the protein CASSLGMNQETQYF.

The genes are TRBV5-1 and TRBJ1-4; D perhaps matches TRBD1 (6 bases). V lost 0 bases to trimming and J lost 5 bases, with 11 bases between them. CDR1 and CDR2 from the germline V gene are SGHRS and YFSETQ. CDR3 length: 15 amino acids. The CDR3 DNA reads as TGCGCCAGCAGCTTGGAGCTGGGGGCGAATGAAAAACTGTTTTTT. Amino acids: CASSLELGANEKLFF.

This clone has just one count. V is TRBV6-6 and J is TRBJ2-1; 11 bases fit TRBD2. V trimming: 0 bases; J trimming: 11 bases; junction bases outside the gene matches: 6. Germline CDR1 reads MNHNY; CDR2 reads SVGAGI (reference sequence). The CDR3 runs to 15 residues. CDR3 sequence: CASSYSSGGAPKQFF. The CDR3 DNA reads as TGTGCCAGCAGTTACTCTAGCGGGGGGGCACCCAAGCAGTTCTTC.

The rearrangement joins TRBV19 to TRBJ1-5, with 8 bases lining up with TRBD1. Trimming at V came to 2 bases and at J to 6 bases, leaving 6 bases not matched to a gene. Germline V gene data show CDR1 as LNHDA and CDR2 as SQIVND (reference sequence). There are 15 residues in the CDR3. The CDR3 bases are TGTGCCAGTAGTATAACAGGGGGTCGAGGTCAGCCCCAGCATTTT. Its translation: CASSITGGRGQPQHF. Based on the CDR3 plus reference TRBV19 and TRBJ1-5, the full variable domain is DGGITQSPKYLFRKEGQNVTLSCEQNLNHDAMYWYRQDPGQGLRLIYYSQIVNDFQKGDIAEGYSVSREKKESFPLTVTSAQKNPTAFYLCASSITGGRGQPQHFGDGTRLSIL.

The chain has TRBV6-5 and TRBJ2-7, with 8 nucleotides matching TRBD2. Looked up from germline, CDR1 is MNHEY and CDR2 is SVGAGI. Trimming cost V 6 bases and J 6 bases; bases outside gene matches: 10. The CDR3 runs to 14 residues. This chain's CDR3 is CASSLGLGVFEQYF. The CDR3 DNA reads TGTGCCAGCAGCCTGGGACTAGGTGTGTTCGAGCAGTACTTC.

The DNA for the CDR3 is TGTGCTAGTGGTTTGGGGGGGAAGAGGGATGAAGCTTTCTTT. Amino acids: CASGLGGKRDEAFF. V is TRBV12-5 and J is TRBJ1-1, with D maybe TRBD1 (5 bases). V lost 1 base, J lost 7 bases, and 13 bases lay in between. The CDR3 covers 14 residues. CDR1 LGHNT and CDR2 FRNRAP come from the germline V gene.

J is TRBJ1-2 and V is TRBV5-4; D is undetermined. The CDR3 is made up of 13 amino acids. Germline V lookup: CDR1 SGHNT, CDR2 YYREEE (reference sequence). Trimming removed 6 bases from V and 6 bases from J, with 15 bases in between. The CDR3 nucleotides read TGTGCCAGCAACTCCCCCGGACTGGATGGCTACACCTTC. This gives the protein CASNSPGLDGYTF.

In DNA form, the CDR3 reads TGTGCCAGCAGTGAAGTAGGGACCCGCACAGATACGCAGTATTTT. Its protein is CASSEVGTRTDTQYF. The chain uses TRBV2 and TRBJ2-3, with D perhaps assigned TRBD1 or TRBD2 (5 bases each). The CDR3 runs 15 residues. Per germline, CDR1 SNHLY and CDR2 FYNNEI. V lost 1 base to trimming and J lost 1 base, with 9 bases between them.

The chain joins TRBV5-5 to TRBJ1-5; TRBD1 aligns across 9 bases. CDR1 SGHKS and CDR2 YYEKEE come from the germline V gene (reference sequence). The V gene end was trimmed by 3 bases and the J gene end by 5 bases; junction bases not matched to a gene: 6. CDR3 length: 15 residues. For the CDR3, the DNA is TGTGCCAGCAGCTGGACAGGGGTTGTGGATCAGCCCCAGCATTTT. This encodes CASSWTGVVDQPQHF.

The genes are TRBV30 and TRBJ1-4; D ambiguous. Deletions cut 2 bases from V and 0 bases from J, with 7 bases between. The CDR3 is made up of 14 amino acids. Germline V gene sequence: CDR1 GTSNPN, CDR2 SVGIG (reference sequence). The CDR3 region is CAWSNPATNEKLFF. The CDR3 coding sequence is TGTGCCTGGAGTAACCCTGCAACTAATGAAAAACTGTTTTTT.

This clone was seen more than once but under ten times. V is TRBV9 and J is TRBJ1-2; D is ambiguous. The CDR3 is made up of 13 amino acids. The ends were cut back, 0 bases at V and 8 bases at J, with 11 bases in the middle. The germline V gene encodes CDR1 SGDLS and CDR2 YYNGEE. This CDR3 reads CASSVVYGSGYTF. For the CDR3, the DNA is TGTGCCAGCAGCGTAGTTTATGGGTCGGGCTACACCTTC.

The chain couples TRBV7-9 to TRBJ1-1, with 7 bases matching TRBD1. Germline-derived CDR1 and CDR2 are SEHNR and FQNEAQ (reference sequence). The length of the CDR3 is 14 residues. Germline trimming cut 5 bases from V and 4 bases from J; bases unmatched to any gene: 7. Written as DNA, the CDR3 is TGTGCCAGCAGCCCAGAACAGGGGTTCACTGAAGCTTTCTTT. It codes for CASSPEQGFTEAFF.

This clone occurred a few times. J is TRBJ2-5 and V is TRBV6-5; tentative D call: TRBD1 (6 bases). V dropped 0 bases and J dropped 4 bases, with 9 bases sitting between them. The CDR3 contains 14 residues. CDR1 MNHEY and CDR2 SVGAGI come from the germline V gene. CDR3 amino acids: CASSYSGTPETQYF. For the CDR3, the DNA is TGTGCCAGCAGTTACTCTGGGACACCAGAGACCCAGTACTTC.

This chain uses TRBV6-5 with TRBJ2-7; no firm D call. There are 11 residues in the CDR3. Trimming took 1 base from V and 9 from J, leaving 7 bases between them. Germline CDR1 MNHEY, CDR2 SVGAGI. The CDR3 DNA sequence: TGTGCCAGCAGTTACTTGGATGGGCAGTACTTC. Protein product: CASSYLDGQYF.

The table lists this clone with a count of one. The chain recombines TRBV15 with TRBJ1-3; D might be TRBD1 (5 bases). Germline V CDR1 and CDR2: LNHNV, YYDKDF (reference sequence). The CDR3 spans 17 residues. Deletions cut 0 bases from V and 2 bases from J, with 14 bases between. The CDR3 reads CATSRDRPGTPGNTIYF. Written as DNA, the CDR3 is TGTGCCACCAGCAGAGATCGGCCAGGGACCCCTGGAAACACCATATATTTT.

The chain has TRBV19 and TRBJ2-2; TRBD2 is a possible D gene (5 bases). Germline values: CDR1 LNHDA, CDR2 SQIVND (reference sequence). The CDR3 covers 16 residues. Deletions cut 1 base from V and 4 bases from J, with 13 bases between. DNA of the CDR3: TGTGCCAGTAGTATAGTGGCTAGCTCGATCACCGGGGAGCTGTTTTTT. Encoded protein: CASSIVASSITGELFF.

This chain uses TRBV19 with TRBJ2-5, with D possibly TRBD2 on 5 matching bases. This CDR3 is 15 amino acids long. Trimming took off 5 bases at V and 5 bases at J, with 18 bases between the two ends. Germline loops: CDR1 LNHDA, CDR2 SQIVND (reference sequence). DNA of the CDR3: TGTGCCAGTAGTTCGGTAGGCGGGTCGGTTGAGACCCAGTACTTC. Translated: CASSSVGGSVETQYF.

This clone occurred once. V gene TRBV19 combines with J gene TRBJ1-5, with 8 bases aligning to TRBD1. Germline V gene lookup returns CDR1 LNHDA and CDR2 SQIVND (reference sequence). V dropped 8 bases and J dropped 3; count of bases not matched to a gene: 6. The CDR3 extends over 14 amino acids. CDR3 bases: TGTGCCAGTGGGTGGACAGGGATCAATCAGCCCCAGCATTTT. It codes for CASGWTGINQPQHF.

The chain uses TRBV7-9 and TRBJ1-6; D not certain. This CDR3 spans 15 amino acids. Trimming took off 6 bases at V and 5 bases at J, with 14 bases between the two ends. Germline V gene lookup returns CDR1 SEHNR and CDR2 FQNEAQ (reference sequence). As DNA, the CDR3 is TGTGCCAGCAGTCCGACCAGGAGCCATAATTCACCCCTCCACTTT. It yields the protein CASSPTRSHNSPLHF.

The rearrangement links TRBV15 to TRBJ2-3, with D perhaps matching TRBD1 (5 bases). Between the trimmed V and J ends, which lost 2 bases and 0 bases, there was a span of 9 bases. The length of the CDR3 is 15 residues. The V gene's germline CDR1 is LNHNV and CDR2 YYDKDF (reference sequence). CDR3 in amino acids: CATSRLGASTDTQYF. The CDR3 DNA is TGTGCCACCAGCAGATTAGGGGCTAGCACAGATACGCAGTATTTT.

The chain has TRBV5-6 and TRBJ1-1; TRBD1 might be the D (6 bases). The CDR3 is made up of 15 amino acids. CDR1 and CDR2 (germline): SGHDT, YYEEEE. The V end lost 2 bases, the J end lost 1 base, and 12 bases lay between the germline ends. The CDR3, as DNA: TGTGCCAGCAGCTTTCGTACAGGGAGGAACACTGAAGCTTTCTTT. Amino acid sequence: CASSFRTGRNTEAFF.

In DNA form, the CDR3 reads TGTGCCTGGACTAGCGGCACAGATACGCAGTATTTT. This encodes CAWTSGTDTQYF. The chain recombines TRBV30 with TRBJ2-3, with D tentatively TRBD2 (6 bases). This CDR3 spans 12 amino acids. Germline CDR1 is GTSNPN and CDR2 is SVGIG (reference sequence). Trimming shortened V by 4 bases and J by 1 base, and 6 bases separated the two germline ends.